The subject of this entry is one TCR beta chain. V shed 0 bases, J shed 5 bases, and the junction held 7 bases outside the gene matches. CDR3 size: 16 residues. CDR1 is SGHNT and CDR2 is YYREEE in the germline V gene (reference sequence). TCRdb reprocessed the RT-PCR reads with MiXCR, giving one entry per CDR3 protein. This sample has about 680,000 distinct CDR3 sequences, with 11% to 15% found just once. This clonotype was sampled from a female donor in good health, serving as a healthy control. This chain uses TRBV5-4 with TRBJ2-1, with 8 positions matching TRBD2. Sequencing was performed on memory CD4+ T cells from blood. CDR3 DNA sequence: TGTGCCAGCAGCTTGGCCGGAGCGGGAGCGAACAATGAGCAGTTCTTC. Translated: CASSLAGAGANNEQFF.